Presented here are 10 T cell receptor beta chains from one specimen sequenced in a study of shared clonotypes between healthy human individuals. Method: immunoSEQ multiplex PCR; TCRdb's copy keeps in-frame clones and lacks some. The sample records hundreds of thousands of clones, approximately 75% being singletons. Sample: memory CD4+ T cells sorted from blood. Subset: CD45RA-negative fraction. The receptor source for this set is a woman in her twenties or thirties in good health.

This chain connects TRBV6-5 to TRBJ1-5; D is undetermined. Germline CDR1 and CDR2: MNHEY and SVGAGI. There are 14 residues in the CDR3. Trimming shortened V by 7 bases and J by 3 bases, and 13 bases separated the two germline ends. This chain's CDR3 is CASNSPGSNQPQHF. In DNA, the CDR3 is TGTGCCAGCAACAGCCCGGGGTCCAATCAGCCCCAGCATTTT.

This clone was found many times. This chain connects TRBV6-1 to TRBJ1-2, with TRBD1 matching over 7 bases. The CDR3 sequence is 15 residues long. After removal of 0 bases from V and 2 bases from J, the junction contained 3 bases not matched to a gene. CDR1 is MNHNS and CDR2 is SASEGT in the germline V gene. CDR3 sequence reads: CASSEAVTGNYGYTF. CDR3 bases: TGTGCCAGCAGTGAAGCAGTGACAGGGAACTATGGCTACACCTTC.

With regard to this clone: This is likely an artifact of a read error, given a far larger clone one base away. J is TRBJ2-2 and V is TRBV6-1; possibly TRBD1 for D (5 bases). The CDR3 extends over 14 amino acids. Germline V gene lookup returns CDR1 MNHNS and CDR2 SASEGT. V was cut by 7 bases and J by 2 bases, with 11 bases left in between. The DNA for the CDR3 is TGTGCCAGCATAGGCAGGGCCAACACCGGGGAGCTGTTTTTT. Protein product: CASIGRANTGELFF.

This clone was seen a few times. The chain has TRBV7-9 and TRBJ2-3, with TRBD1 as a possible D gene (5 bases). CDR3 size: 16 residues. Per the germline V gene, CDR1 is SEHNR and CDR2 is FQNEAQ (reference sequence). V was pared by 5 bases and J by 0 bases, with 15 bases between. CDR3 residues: CASSPLGRVSTDTQYF. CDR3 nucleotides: TGTGCCAGCAGCCCCTTGGGGCGTGTGAGCACAGATACGCAGTATTTT.

This chain's CDR3 is CASSQDGQGTTDTQYF. Here the CDR3 DNA reads TGTGCCAGCAGCCAAGATGGACAGGGAACCACAGATACGCAGTATTTT. The rearrangement uses TRBV4-2 and TRBJ2-3; 8 bases agree with TRBD1. Losses at the gene ends were 0 bases for V and 2 bases for J; bases not matched to a gene: 4. The CDR3 totals 16 residues. The germline CDR1 and CDR2 sequences are LGHNA and YNFKEQ.

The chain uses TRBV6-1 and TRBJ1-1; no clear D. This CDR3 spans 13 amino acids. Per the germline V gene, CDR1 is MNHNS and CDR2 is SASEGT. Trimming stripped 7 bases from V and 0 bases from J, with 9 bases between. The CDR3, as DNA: TGTGCCAGCATGACGCAACTGAACACTGAAGCTTTCTTT. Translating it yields CASMTQLNTEAFF.

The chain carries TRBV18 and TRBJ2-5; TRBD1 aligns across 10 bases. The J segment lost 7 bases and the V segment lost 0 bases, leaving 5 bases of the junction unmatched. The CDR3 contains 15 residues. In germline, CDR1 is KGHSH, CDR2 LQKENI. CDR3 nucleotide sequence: TGTGCCAGCTCACCACCGACAGGGGGCCATGGGACCCAGTACTTC. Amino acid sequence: CASSPPTGGHGTQYF.

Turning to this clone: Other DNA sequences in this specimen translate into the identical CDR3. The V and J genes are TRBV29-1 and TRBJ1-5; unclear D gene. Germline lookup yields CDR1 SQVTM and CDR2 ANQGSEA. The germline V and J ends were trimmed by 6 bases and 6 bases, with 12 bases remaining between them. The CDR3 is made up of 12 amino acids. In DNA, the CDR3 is TGCAGCGTCCAAGGTGAAGGTCAGCCCCAGCATTTT. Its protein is CSVQGEGQPQHF.

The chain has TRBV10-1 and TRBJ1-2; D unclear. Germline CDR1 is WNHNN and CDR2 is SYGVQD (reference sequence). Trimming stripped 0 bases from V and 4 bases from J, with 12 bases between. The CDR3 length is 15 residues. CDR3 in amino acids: CASSESPQPAYGYTF. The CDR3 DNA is TGCGCCAGCAGTGAGTCTCCACAGCCGGCCTATGGCTACACCTTC.

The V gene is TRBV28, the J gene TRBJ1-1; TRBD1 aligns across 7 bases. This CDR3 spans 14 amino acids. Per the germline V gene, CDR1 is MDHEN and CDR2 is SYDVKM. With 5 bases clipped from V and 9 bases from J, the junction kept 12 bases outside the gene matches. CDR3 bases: TGTGCCAGCAGTCAGGGGGGGGGCAGTAGTAAAGCTTTCTTT. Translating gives CASSQGGGSSKAFF. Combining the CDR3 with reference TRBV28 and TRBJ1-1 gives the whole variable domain DVKVTQSSRYLVKRTGEKVFLECVQDMDHENMFWYRQDPGLGLRLIYFSYDVKMKEKGDIPEGYSVSREKKERFSLILESASTNQTSMYLCASSQGGGSSKAFFGQGTRLTVV.